One T cell receptor beta chain is described in this entry. Its specific antigen is unknown. No base-level quality is on record; no much larger clone is a single base apart. To sequence the TCRbeta CDR3 region, genomic DNA was isolated from the sorted cells. TCRbeta CDR3 regions were sequenced using the immunoSEQ Assay. TCRdb's version of the immuneACCESS table is confined to in-frame rearrangements and falls short of the full clone set. An unresolved V gene accounts for under half of the shortfall where checked; the remainder is of unknown origin. The sample includes about 69,000 clones, with nearly 90% observed a single time. In total, the top ten clones hold over 9.5% of the sample. Patients with autoimmune disease history or receiving systemic immunosuppression were excluded from the trial. Peripheral blood for TCR sequencing was drawn from every dose cohort at baseline, at cycle 4 day 1 and at cycle 7 day 1. The samples were drawn from a first-in-human, open-label, multicenter phase I dose-escalation trial of ivuxolimab. The trial enrolled adults with locally advanced or metastatic head and neck squamous cell, hepatocellular, melanoma or renal cell carcinoma. Before TCR sequencing, CD4+ T cells and CD8+ T cells were sorted from peripheral blood as separate populations.

V and J lose 0 bases and 12 bases, and a span of 10 bases separates them. From its cysteine to its phenylalanine, the CDR3 spans 12 amino acids. Just the 36-base CDR3 DNA is kept, in frame starting at base 1. From a lookup of the germline V gene (reference sequence), CDR1 and CDR2 are SGHKS and YYEKEE. The data are from a study of OX40 agonist ivuxolimab in advanced cancers. Background for the entire study: Ivuxolimab was a fully human IgG2 agonistic monoclonal antibody targeting the costimulatory receptor OX40 (CD134). Intravenous ivuxolimab was administered to patients every 2 weeks at six dose levels: 0.01, 0.1, 0.3, 1.5, 3 and 10 mg/kg. Of the approximately 53 patients in dose escalation, about 20 had hepatocellular carcinoma, some 15 had melanoma, 9 had renal cell carcinoma and 9 had head and neck cancer. The dose-escalation cohort was approximately 83% male with a mean age of 60 years, ranging from roughly 23 to 85. Patients were allowed to have had prior anti-PD-1, anti-PD-L1 or anti-CTLA-4 therapy, and 30% to 50% of the dose-escalation patients had previously received checkpoint inhibitors. Partial responses occurred in three dose-escalation patients: two with cutaneous melanoma and one with hepatocellular carcinoma. The purpose of peripheral TCRbeta sequencing was to test whether ivuxolimab changed TCR sequence diversity and led to clonal T-cell expansion. The paper describes the monotherapy dose-escalation part (N of about 55 patients) of the phase I trial of ivuxolimab. The research as a whole found: Low levels of normalized T-cell clonal expansion were also seen in some nonresponding patients. In partial responders in the 0.1-3.0 mg/kg groups, normalized peripheral clonal expansion was found to be among the lowest, especially among CD8+ T cells. After ivuxolimab, CD8+ T cells had more expanded clones than CD4+ T cells on average. Antigen specificity was not determined for the clonally expanded peripheral T cells. At doses of 0.1 to 3.0 mg/kg, clonal expansion of both CD4+ and CD8+ T cells in blood was seen between baseline and week 6.

The chain couples TRBV5-5 to TRBJ2-1, with no reliable assignment of the D segment. Sequenced material: CD4+ or CD8+ T cells sorted from blood, taken in a trial of the OX40 agonist ivuxolimab. This sequence originates from an adult with an advanced solid tumor such as melanoma, head and neck, liver or kidney cancer. The CDR3 protein: CASSLEGKGQFF. The DNA sequence is as follows: TGTGCCAGCAGCTTGGAAGGGAAAGGGCAGTTCTTC.